This T cell receptor (beta chain) is from a study of blood T cells in healthy people across ages. Samples had at least 6.5 million PBMCs isolated from them. The length of the CDR3 is 11 residues. Trimming stripped 7 bases from V and 5 bases from J, with 5 bases between. Notes on the study in general: Underestimates were what the diversity estimates from one million T cells were considered to be.

The second PCR ran about 6 to 12 cycles with a sample-barcoded 5' primer and J-beta primers. All cDNA molecules were each tagged by a template-switch adaptor with 12 random nucleotides. TCRdb processed the 5' RACE reads anew with MiXCR; each CDR3 protein has one entry. The sample has about 1.7 million distinct CDR3 sequences, 28% seen once. The sample holds a few counts of this clonotype. Its specificity is unknown. The source of this sequence is a woman aged 25 to 39 in good health. The chain is built from TRBV12-3 or TRBV12-4 and TRBJ2-2; TRBD1 is a possible D gene (5 bases). Specimen: blood. The CDR3 region is CASKGTGELFF. The CDR3 nucleotides are TGTGCCAGCAAGGGGACCGGGGAGCTGTTTTTT.